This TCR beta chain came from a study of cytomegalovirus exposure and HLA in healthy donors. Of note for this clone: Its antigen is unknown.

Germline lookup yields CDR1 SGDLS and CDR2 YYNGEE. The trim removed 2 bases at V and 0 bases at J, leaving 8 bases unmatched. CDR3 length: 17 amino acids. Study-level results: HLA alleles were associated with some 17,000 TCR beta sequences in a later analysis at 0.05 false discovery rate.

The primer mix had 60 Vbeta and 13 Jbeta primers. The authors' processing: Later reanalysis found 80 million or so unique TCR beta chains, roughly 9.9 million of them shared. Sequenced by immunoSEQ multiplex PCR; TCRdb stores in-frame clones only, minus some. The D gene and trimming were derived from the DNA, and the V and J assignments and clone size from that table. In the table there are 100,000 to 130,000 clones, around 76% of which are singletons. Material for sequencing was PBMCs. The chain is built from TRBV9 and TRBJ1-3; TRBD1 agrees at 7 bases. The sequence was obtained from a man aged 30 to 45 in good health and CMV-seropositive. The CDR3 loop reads CASSVSPGQDSGNTIYF. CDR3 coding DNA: TGTGCCAGCAGCGTCTCCCCCGGACAGGACTCTGGAAACACCATATATTTT.